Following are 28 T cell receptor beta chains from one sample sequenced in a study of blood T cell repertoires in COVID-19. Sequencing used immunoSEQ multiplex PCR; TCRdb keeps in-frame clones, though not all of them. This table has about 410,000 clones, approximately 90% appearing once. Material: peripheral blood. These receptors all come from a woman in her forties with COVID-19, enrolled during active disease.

In nucleotides, the CDR3 is TGCAGCGTTGAACCACAAACCGTAGATACGCAGTATTTT. It specifies CSVEPQTVDTQYF. V gene TRBV29-1 combines with J gene TRBJ2-3; D remains unclear. The CDR3 contains 13 residues. Trimming took 2 bases from V and 5 from J, leaving 11 bases between them. From germline, CDR1 is SQVTM and CDR2 ANQGSEA.

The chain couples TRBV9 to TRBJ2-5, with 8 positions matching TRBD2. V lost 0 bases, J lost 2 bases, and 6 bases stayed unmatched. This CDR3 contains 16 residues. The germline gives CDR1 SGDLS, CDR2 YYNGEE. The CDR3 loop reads CASSVEGTRGQETQYF. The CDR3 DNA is TGTGCCAGCAGCGTAGAAGGGACTAGAGGGCAAGAGACCCAGTACTTC.

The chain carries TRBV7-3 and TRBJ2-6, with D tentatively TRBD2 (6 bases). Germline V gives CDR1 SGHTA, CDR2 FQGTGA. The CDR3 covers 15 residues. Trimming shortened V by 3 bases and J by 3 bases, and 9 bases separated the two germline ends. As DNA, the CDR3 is TGTGCCAGCAGCTTCGGGGGAGATGGGGCCAACGTCCTGACTTTC. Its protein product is CASSFGGDGANVLTF.

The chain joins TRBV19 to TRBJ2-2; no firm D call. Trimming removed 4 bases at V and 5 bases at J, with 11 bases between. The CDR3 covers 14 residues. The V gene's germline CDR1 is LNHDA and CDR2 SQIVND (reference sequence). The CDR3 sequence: CASSSGTYTGELFF. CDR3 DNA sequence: TGTGCCAGTAGTAGTGGTACTTATACCGGGGAGCTGTTTTTT.

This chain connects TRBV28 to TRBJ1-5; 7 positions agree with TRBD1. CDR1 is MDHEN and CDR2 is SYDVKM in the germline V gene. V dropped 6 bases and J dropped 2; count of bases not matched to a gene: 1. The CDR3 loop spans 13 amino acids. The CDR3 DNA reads TGTGCCAGCAGGGGGACAGGCAATCAGCCCCAGCATTTT. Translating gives CASRGTGNQPQHF.

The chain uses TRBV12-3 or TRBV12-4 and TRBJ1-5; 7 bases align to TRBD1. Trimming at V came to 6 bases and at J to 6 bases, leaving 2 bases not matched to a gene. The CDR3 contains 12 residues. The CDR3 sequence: CASRTGTQPQHF. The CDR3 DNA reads TGTGCCAGCAGGACAGGGACTCAGCCCCAGCATTTT.

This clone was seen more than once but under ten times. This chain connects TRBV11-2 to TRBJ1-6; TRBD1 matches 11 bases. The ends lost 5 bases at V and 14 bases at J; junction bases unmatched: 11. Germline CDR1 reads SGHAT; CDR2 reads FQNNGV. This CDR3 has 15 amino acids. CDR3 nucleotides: TGTGCCAGCAGCGGGGGACAGGGGGACGGTATGTCCCTCCACTTT. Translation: CASSGGQGDGMSLHF. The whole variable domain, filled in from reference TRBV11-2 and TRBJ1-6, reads EAGVAQSPRYKIIEKRQSVAFWCNPISGHATLYWYQQILGQGPKLLIQFQNNGVVDDSQLPKDRFSAERLKGVDSTLKIQPAKLEDSAVYLCASSGGQGDGMSLHFGNGTRLTVT.

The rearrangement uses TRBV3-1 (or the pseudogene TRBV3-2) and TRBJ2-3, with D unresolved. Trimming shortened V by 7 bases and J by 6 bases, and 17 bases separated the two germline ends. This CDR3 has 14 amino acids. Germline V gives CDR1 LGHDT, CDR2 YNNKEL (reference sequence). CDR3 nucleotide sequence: TGTGCCAGCACCTCACTCTGGGCGTCTGATACGCAGTATTTT. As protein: CASTSLWASDTQYF.

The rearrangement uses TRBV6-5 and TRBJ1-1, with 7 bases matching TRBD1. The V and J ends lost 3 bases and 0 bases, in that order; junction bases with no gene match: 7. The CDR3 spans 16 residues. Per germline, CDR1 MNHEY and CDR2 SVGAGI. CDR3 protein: CASSYVGRGVNTEAFF. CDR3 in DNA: TGTGCCAGCAGTTATGTTGGCAGGGGGGTGAACACTGAAGCTTTCTTT.

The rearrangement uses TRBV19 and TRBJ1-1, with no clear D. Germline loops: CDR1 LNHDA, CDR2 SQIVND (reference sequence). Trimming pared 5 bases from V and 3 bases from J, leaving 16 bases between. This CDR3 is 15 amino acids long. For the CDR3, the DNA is TGTGCCAGTAGTTCAGACCCCGGAGAGCACACTGAAGCTTTCTTT. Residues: CASSSDPGEHTEAFF.

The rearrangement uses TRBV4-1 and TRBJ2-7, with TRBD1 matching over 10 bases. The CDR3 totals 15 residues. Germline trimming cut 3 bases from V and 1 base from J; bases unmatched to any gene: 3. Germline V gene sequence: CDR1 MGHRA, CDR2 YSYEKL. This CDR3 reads CASSQPGQGSYEQYF. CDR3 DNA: TGCGCCAGCAGCCAGCCGGGACAGGGGTCCTACGAGCAGTACTTC.

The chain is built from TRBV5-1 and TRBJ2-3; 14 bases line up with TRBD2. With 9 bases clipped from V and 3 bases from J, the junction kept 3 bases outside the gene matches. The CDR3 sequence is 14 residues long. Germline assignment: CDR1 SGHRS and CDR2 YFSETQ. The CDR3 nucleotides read TGCGCCACCAGACTAGCGGGGGGGACAGATACGCAGTATTTT. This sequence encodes CATRLAGGTDTQYF.

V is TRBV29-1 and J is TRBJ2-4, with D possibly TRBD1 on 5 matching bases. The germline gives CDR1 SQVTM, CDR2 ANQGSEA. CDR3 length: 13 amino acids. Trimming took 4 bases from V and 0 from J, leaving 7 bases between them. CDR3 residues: CSVVGQAKNIQYF. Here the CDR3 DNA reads TGCAGCGTTGTTGGACAAGCCAAAAACATTCAGTACTTC.

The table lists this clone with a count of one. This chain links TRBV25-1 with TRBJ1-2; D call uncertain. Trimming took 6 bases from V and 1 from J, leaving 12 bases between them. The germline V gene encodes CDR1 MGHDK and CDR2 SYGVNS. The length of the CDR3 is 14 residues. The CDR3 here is CASSRLTINYGYTF. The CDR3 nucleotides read TGTGCCAGCAGCCGCCTAACTATTAACTATGGCTACACCTTC.

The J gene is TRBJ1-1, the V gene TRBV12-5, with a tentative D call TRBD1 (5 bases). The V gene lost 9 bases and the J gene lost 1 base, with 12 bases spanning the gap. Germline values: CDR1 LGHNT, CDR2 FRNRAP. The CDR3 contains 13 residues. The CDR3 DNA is TGTGCTAGCCAAGGGGTTTGGAACACTGAAGCTTTCTTT. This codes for CASQGVWNTEAFF.

The DNA of the CDR3 is TGTGCCAGCAGACGGGAACAGGGGGCAGATCAGCCCCAGCATTTT. Translation gives CASRREQGADQPQHF. The V and J genes are TRBV2 and TRBJ1-5; 9 nucleotides agree with TRBD1. The CDR3 is 15 residues long. With 6 bases clipped from V and 5 bases from J, the junction kept 8 bases outside the gene matches. The germline gives CDR1 SNHLY, CDR2 FYNNEI. Based on the CDR3 plus reference TRBV2 and TRBJ1-5, the full variable domain is EPEVTQTPSHQVTQMGQEVILRCVPISNHLYFYWYRQILGQKVEFLVSFYNNEISEKSEIFDDQFSVERPDGSNFTLKIRSTKLEDSAMYFCASRREQGADQPQHFGDGTRLSIL.

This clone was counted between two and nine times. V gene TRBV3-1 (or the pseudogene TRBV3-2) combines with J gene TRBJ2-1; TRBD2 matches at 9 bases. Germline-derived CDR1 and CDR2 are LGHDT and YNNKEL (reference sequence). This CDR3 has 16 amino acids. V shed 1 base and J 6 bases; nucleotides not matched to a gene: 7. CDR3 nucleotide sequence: TGTGCCAGCAGCCAAGTAATACGCGGGAGGGGCAATGAGCAGTTCTTC. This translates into CASSQVIRGRGNEQFF.

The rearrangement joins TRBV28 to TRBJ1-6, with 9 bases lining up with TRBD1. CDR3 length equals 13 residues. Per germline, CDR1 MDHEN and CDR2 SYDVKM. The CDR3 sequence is CGTGGLVDSPLHF. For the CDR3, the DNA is TGTGGAACAGGGGGCCTGGTAGATTCACCCCTCCACTTT.

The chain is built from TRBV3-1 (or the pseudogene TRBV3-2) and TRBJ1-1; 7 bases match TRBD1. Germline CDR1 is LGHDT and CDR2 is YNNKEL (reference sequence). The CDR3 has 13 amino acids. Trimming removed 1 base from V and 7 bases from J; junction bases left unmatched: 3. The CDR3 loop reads CASSQGGGVEAFF. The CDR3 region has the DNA TGTGCCAGCAGCCAAGGAGGGGGCGTTGAAGCTTTCTTT.

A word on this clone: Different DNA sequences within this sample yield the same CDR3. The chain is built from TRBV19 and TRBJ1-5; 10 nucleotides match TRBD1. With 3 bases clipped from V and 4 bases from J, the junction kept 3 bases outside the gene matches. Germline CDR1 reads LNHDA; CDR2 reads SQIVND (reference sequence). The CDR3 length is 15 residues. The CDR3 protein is CASSIRDRGNQPQHF. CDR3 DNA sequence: TGTGCCAGTAGTATTAGGGACAGGGGTAATCAGCCCCAGCATTTT.

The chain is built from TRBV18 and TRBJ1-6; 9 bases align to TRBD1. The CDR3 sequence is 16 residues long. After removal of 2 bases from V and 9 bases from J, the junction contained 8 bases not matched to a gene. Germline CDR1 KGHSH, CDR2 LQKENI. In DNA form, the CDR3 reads TGTGCCAGCTCACCATCCTCCGGGACAGGGACTTCACCCCTCCACTTT. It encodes CASSPSSGTGTSPLHF.

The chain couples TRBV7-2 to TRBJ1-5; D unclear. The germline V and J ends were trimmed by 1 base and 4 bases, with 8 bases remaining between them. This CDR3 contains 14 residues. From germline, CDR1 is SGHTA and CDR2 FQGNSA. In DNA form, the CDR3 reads TGTGCCAGCAGCTTAGAGTTAGATAATCAGCCCCAGCATTTT. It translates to CASSLELDNQPQHF. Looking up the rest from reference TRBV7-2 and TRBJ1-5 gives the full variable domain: GAGVSQSPSNKVTEKGKDVELRCDPISGHTALYWYRQSLGQGLEFLIYFQGNSAPDKSGLPSDRFSAERTGGSVSTLTIQRTQQEDSAVYLCASSLELDNQPQHFGDGTRLSIL.

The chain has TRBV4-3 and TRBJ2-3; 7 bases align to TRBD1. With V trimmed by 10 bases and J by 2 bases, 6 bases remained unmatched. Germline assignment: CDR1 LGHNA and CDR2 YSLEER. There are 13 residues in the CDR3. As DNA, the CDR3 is TGCGCCACCCGGGGACAGTTCACAGATACGCAGTATTTT. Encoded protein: CATRGQFTDTQYF.

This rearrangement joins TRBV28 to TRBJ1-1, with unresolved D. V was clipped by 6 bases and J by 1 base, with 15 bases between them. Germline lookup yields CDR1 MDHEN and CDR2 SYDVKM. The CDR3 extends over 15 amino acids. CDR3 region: CASRLRWRPNTEAFF. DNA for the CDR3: TGTGCCAGCAGACTTAGGTGGAGGCCGAACACTGAAGCTTTCTTT.

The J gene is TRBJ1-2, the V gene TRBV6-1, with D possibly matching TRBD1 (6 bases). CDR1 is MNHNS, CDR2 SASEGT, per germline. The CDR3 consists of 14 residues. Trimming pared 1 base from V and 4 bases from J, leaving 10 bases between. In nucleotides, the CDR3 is TGTGCCAGCAGTGAAGTACAGGGCTCCTATGGCTACACCTTC. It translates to CASSEVQGSYGYTF.

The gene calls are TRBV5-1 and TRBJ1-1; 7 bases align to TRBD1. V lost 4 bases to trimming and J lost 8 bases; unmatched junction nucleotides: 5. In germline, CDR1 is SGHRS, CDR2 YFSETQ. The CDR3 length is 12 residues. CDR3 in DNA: TGCGCCAGCAGCCTGACAGGGAAGGAAGCTTTCTTT. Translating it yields CASSLTGKEAFF. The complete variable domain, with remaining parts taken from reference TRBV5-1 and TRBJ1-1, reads KAGVTQTPRYLIKTRGQQVTLSCSPISGHRSVSWYQQTPGQGLQFLFEYFSETQRNKGNFPGRFSGRQFSNSRSEMNVSTLELGDSALYLCASSLTGKEAFFGQGTRLTVV.

The CDR3: CASSPGLDFNNEQFF. The CDR3 bases are TGTGCCAGCAGCCCGGGACTAGACTTCAACAATGAGCAGTTCTTC. The chain uses TRBV5-4 and TRBJ2-1; 8 bases map to TRBD2. In germline, CDR1 is SGHNT, CDR2 YYREEE (reference sequence). J lost 5 bases, V lost 4 bases, and 8 bases had no gene match. The CDR3 length is 15 residues.

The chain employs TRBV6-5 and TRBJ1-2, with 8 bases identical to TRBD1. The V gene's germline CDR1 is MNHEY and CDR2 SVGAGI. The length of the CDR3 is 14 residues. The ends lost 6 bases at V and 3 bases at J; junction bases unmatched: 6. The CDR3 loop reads CASRRQGFDYGYTF. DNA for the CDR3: TGTGCCAGCAGGAGACAGGGGTTCGACTATGGCTACACCTTC.